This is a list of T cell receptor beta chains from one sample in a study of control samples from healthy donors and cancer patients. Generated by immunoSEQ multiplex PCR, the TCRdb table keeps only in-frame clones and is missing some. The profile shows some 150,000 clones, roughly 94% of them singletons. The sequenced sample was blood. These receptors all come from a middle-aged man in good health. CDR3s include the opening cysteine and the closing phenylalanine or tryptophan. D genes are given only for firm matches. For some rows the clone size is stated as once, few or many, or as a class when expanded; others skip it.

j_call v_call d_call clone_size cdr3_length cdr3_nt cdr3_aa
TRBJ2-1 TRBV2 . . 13 TGTGCCAGCAGTCCCTCCTACAGTGGGGAGCAGTTCTTC CASSPSYSGEQFF
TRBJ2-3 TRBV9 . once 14 TGTGCCAGCAGCGTAGTTGGAGACACAGATACGCAGTATTTT CASSVVGDTDTQYF
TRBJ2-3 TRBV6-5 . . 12 TGTGCCAGCAGCCCGGGCGGGAAGACGCAGTATTTT CASSPGGKTQYF
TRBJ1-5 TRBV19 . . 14 TGTGCCAGTAGTATCGGCATTAGCAATCAGCCCCAGCATTTT CASSIGISNQPQHF
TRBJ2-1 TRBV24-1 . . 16 TGTGCCACCAGCCACGGGGGGGACAGGGACTACAATGAGCAGTTCTTC CATSHGGDRDYNEQFF
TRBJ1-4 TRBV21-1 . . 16 TGTGCCAGCAGCATCCGAATAATCGGGACTAATGAAAAACTGTTTTTT CASSIRIIGTNEKLFF
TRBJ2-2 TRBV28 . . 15 TGTGCCAGCACCATCCAGGGGTTGAACACCGGGGAGCTGTTTTTT CASTIQGLNTGELFF
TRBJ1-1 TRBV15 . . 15 TGTGCCACCAGCAGACTATCGGATGGACAGCTTGAAGCTTTCTTT CATSRLSDGQLEAFF
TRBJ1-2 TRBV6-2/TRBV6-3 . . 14 TGTGCCAGCAGTTACGGGGGCCCAGGCTATGGCTACACCTTC CASSYGGPGYGYTF
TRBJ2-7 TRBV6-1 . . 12 TGTGCCAGCAGTGACGTGGGGCCCGAGCAGTACTTC CASSDVGPEQYF
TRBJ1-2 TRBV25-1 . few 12 TGTGCCAGCAGTGAAGGGCAATATGGCTACACCTTC CASSEGQYGYTF
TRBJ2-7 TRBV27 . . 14 TGTGCCAGCAGTTCCTTACGGGGGGCCGGGGAGCAGTACTTC CASSSLRGAGEQYF
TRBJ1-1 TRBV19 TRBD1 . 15 TGTGCCAGTAGGATCGTTGGACAGGGAGGCTCTGAAGCTTTCTTT CASRIVGQGGSEAFF
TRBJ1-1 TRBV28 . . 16 TGTGCCAGCAGTTCCCCAGGGGAAAAGGGCTACGCTGAAGCTTTCTTT CASSSPGEKGYAEAFF
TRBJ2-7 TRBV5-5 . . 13 TGTGCCAGCAGCTTTCCCCAGGCCTACGAGCAGTACTTC CASSFPQAYEQYF
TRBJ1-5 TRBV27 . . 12 TGTGCCAGCAGCACGCGGAGGGGGCCCCAGCATTTT CASSTRRGPQHF
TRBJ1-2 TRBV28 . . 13 TGTGCCAGCAGTTTGGGCCTTAACTATGGCTACACCTTC CASSLGLNYGYTF
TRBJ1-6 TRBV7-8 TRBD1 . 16 TGTGCCAGCAGTGAAAAGCCGGGACAGGGACATTCACCCCTCCACTTT CASSEKPGQGHSPLHF
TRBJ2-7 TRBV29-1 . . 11 TGCAGCGTTGAGACAGGCTACGAGCAGTACTTC CSVETGYEQYF
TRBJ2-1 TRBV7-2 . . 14 TGTGCCAGCAGCTTAGCGGTTCTCGCGCCCGAGCAGTTCTTC CASSLAVLAPEQFF
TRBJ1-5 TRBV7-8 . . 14 TGTGCCAGCAGCTTAGAACAGGGAGGCCAGCCCCAGCATTTT CASSLEQGGQPQHF
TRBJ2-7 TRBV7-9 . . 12 TGTGCCAGCAGCTTAGAGGTCCAGGGGCAGTACTTC CASSLEVQGQYF
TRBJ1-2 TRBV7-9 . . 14 TGTGCCAGCAGCCAGGGGACATCCAGCTATGGCTACACCTTC CASSQGTSSYGYTF
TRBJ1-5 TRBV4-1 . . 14 TGCGCCAGCAGCCAAGATGCGGACGGGCAGCCCCAGCATTTT CASSQDADGQPQHF
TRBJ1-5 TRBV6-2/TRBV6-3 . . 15 TGTGCCAGCAGTCATAGAGGGGACGTGAGTCAGCCCCAGCATTTT CASSHRGDVSQPQHF
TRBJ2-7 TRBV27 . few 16 TGTGCCAGCAGTGACCACGGCAGCGCCCGCTCCTACGAGCAGTACTTC CASSDHGSARSYEQYF
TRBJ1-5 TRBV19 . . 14 TGTGCCAGTAGTAAGCCGGGGGGGTATCAGCCCCAGCATTTT CASSKPGGYQPQHF
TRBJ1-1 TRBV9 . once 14 TGTGCCAGCAGCGTAGGGACCAGGAACACTGAAGCTTTCTTT CASSVGTRNTEAFF
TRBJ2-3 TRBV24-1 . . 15 TGTGCCACCAGTGAGCTGGGATCTAGCACAGATACGCAGTATTTT CATSELGSSTDTQYF
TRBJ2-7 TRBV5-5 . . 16 TGTGCCAGCAGCTTGGATGTGGCAACTGACAGCTACGAGCAGTACTTC CASSLDVATDSYEQYF
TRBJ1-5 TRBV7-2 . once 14 TGTGCCAGCAGCTCAAGGATGGGCAATCAGCCCCAGCATTTT CASSSRMGNQPQHF
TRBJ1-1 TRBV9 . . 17 TGTGCCAGCAGCGTATCTTTGGCGAGGGGACCGAACACTGAAGCTTTCTTT CASSVSLARGPNTEAFF
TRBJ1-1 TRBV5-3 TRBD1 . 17 TGTGCCAGAACCGAACGGGACAGGGGGACCAGGGTCACTGAAGCTTTCTTT CARTERDRGTRVTEAFF
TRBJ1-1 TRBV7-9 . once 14 TGTGCCAGCAAGGCCGGGGGCGGGGGCACTGAAGCTTTCTTT CASKAGGGGTEAFF
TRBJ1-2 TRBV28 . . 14 TGTGCCATCGCACCGGGACACCCAAACTATGGCTACACCTTC CAIAPGHPNYGYTF
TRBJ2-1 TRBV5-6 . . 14 TGTGCCAGCAGCTTGGCGGGAAAGCACAATGAGCAGTTCTTC CASSLAGKHNEQFF
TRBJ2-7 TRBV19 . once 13 TGTGCCAGTAGTATGGCAATTTCCTACGAGCAGTACTTC CASSMAISYEQYF
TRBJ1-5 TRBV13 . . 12 TGTGCCAGCAGCTTTCAAAATCAGCCCCAGCATTTT CASSFQNQPQHF
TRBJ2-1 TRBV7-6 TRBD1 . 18 TGTGCCAGCAGCTCCGGGACAGGGCTTGGCGGGGCCTACAATGAGCAGTTCTTC CASSSGTGLGGAYNEQFF
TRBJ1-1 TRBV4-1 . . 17 TGCGCCAGCAGCCCAGAGGGACCCGGGCCCATGAACACTGAAGCTTTCTTT CASSPEGPGPMNTEAFF
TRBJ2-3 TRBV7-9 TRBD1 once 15 TGTGCCAGCAGCTTGACAGGGGGGTACACAGATACGCAGTATTTT CASSLTGGYTDTQYF